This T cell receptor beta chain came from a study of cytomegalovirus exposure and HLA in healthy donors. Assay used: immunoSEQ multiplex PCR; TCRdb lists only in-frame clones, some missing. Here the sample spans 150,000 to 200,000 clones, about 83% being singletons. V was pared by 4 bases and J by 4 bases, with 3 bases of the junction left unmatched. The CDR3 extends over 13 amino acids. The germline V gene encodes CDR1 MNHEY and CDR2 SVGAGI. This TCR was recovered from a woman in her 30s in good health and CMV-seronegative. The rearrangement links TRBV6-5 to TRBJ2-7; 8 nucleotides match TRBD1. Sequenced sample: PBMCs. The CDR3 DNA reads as TGTGCCAGCAGTTTGGACAGGGCTTACGAGCAGTACTTC. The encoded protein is CASSLDRAYEQYF.